In its sample, the clone carrying this TCR beta chain was seen once. The antigen is not known. Investigators separated out CD4+ T cells once around nine days of culture had passed. The CDR3 consists of 15 residues. V gave up 3 bases and J gave up 3 bases, with 15 bases separating them. CDR1 is SNHLY, CDR2 FYNNEI, per germline. Only in-frame clones appear in the TCRdb table, and some are missing; sequencing was by immunoSEQ multiplex PCR. Seen here are about 28,000 clones, 55% to 65% observed once, and the top ten hold 8% to 10%. This specimen belongs to a study of vaccination effects on CD4 cells after COVID-19. Whole-study results and caveats: Only a few convalescent patients and no early post-infection timepoints featured in the study.

This sample comprised CD4+ T cells from PBMCs cultured without peptide, obtained before COVID-19 vaccination. This chain joins TRBV2 and TRBJ2-7; a possible D gene is TRBD2 (6 bases). This receptor was identified in a human donor who received a COVID-19 vaccine. The CDR3 is CASSDPLTRIYEQYF. In nucleotides, the CDR3 is TGTGCCAGCAGTGACCCCCTGACTAGAATCTACGAGCAGTACTTC.